This T cell receptor beta chain was recovered during a study of cytomegalovirus exposure and HLA in healthy donors. This CDR3 is built from 12 residues. CDR1 is SEHNR, CDR2 FQNEAQ, per germline (reference sequence). Trimming pared 7 bases from V and 3 bases from J, leaving 9 bases between. The table came from immunoSEQ multiplex PCR; TCRdb's copy has only in-frame clones and leaves some out. Here the sample spans more than 110,000 clones, approximately 94% being singletons. Source material: PBMCs. This clonotype was obtained from a man between 18 and 35 years old in good health and CMV-seropositive. The chain couples TRBV7-9 to TRBJ1-1; D is uncertain. CDR3 DNA sequence: TGTGCCAGCAAGAGAGGCGACACTGAAGCTTTCTTT. This encodes CASKRGDTEAFF.